A selection of T cell receptor beta chains follows, all from one sample in a study of metastatic and nonmetastatic thyroid tumors. TCRdb re-clonotyped the PCR reads via MiXCR. The sample carries about 21,000 clones, 28% recorded once. The sequenced sample consisted of tumor tissue. All receptors derive from a male donor with papillary thyroid cancer or a benign thyroid nodule (not recorded which). Some clones in this sample may be carry-over from other donors' samples. CDR3s include the opening cysteine and the closing phenylalanine or tryptophan. D genes are given only for firm matches. Only some rows state a clone size, as once, few, many or a class for expanded clones.

>TRBJ1-6|NA|TRBV30|NA
CAWTARDNSPLHF
TGTGCCTGGACTGCCAGAGATAATTCACCCCTCCACTTT
>TRBJ2-7|medium-sized|TRBV4-2|NA
CASSQGLTVTYEQYF
TGTGCCAGCAGCCAGGGATTGACAGTTACCTACGAGCAGTACTTC
>TRBJ2-3|few|TRBV27|NA
CASSLYDIMCDTQYF
TGTGCCAGCAGTTTATACGACATTATGTGTGATACGCAGTATTTT
>TRBJ1-2|few|TRBV6-5|NA
CASSYPQALGYGYTF
TGTGCCAGCAGTTACCCTCAGGCGTTGGGCTATGGCTACACCTTC
>TRBJ2-1|few|TRBV7-2|NA
CASSFGLLVLSYNEQFF
TGTGCCAGCAGCTTCGGGCTACTAGTTCTATCCTACAATGAGCAGTTCTTC
>TRBJ2-7|few|TRBV6-5|NA
CASSSSGFNEQYF
TGTGCCAGCAGTTCGTCCGGGTTCAACGAGCAGTACTTC
>TRBJ2-5|few|TRBV27|NA
CASSLLATKETQYF
TGTGCCAGCAGTTTGCTAGCTACTAAAGAGACCCAGTACTTC
>TRBJ2-1|few|TRBV10-3|TRBD2
CATKSGRAVDEQFF
TGTGCCACCAAAAGCGGGAGGGCCGTCGATGAGCAGTTCTTC
>TRBJ1-6|once|TRBV7-9|NA
CASSLVGQGESPLHF
TGTGCCAGCAGCTTAGTGGGCCAGGGAGAGTCACCCCTCCACTTT
>TRBJ1-6|NA|TRBV3-1|NA
CASSQADSPLHF
TGTGCCAGCAGCCAAGCGGATTCACCCCTCCACTTT
>TRBJ2-5|few|TRBV5-1|NA
CASSFGAGESTMETQYF
TGCGCCAGCAGCTTTGGCGCCGGGGAGTCCACTATGGAGACCCAGTACTTC
>TRBJ1-5|NA|TRBV4-1|NA
CASSLLGQGNQPQHF
TGCGCCAGCAGCCTTCTGGGGCAGGGTAATCAGCCCCAGCATTTT
>TRBJ1-3|NA|TRBV20-1|NA
CSASGHGGNTIYF
TGCAGTGCTTCGGGACACGGTGGAAACACCATATATTTT
>TRBJ2-7|many|TRBV5-8|TRBD1
CASSARGQSYEQYF
TGTGCCAGCAGCGCCCGGGGACAGTCCTACGAGCAGTACTTC
>TRBJ2-1|few|TRBV2|TRBD1
CASSPLRDRVSEQFF
TGTGCCAGCAGTCCACTCCGGGACAGGGTCAGTGAGCAGTTCTTC
>TRBJ1-5|few|TRBV19|NA
CASSMGRAPNQPQHF
TGTGCCAGTAGTATGGGCAGGGCCCCCAATCAGCCCCAGCATTTT
>TRBJ1-1|NA|TRBV20-1|NA
CSASSALDMNAEAFF
TGCAGTGCTAGTTCCGCACTGGATATGAACGCTGAAGCTTTCTTT
>TRBJ2-1|medium-sized|TRBV19|TRBD2
CASSIVGGRGGEQFF
TGTGCCAGTAGTATAGTTGGGGGGAGGGGAGGTGAGCAGTTCTTC
>TRBJ2-2|many|TRBV11-2|NA
CASSSGLTTNTGELFF
TGTGCCAGCAGCTCGGGACTCACCACGAACACCGGGGAGCTGTTTTTT
>TRBJ1-2|NA|TRBV20-1|TRBD1
CSAKDPTGRDYGYTF
TGCAGTGCTAAAGATCCGACAGGGAGAGACTATGGCTACACCTTC
>TRBJ2-7|medium-sized|TRBV11-1|TRBD1
CASSRTGGSYEQYF
TGTGCCAGCAGCAGAACAGGGGGATCCTACGAGCAGTACTTC
>TRBJ2-1|many|TRBV7-3|NA
CASSQDRRGVNNEQFF
TGTGCCAGCAGCCAAGACCGCCGAGGGGTGAACAATGAGCAGTTCTTC
>TRBJ1-1|many|TRBV20-1|NA
CSAPETLNTEAFF
TGCAGTGCTCCGGAGACCCTGAACACTGAAGCTTTCTTT
>TRBJ2-7|NA|TRBV3-1|NA
CASSQVDGQQYF
TGTGCCAGCAGCCAAGTAGACGGTCAGCAGTACTTC
>TRBJ2-3|many|TRBV7-3|NA
CASSLGSSTDTQYF
TGTGCCAGCAGCCTAGGATCTAGCACAGATACGCAGTATTTT
>TRBJ1-6|NA|TRBV6-1|NA
CASSDEQGSSPLHF
TGTGCCAGCAGTGACGAGCAGGGAAGTTCACCCCTCCACTTT
>TRBJ2-7|NA|TRBV11-2|NA
CAISLENGPLSWEQYF
TGTGCCATCAGCTTAGAAAACGGGCCACTGTCTTGGGAGCAGTACTTC
>TRBJ1-5|large|TRBV28|NA
CASSLSVNQPQHF
TGTGCCAGCAGTTTATCAGTCAATCAGCCCCAGCATTTT
>TRBJ2-3|NA|TRBV18|TRBD2
CASSSGTSDSDTQYF
TGTGCCAGCTCGTCCGGGACTAGCGACTCAGATACGCAGTATTTT
>TRBJ2-7|few|TRBV28|NA
CASSLYSGTCEQYF
TGTGCCAGCAGTTTATATTCCGGGACCTGCGAGCAGTACTTC
>TRBJ2-3|NA|TRBV6-4|TRBD2
CASSDHGGGTDTQYF
TGTGCCAGCAGTGACCACGGGGGAGGGACAGATACGCAGTATTTT
>TRBJ2-3|few|TRBV20-1|NA
CSTGSLEQYF
TGCAGTACTGGGTCATTGGAGCAGTATTTT
>TRBJ1-5|NA|TRBV5-1|NA
CASSFGSSWRGVTQHF
TGCGCCAGCAGCTTTGGCTCTAGCTGGAGGGGTGTTACGCAGCATTTT
>TRBJ2-1|NA|TRBV5-1|NA
CASSLDSLNEQFF
TGCGCCAGCAGCTTGGACAGCCTCAATGAGCAGTTCTTC
>TRBJ1-6|many|TRBV6-1|NA
CASSPREGEGSPLHF
TGTGCCAGCAGTCCCAGGGAAGGGGAGGGTTCACCCCTCCACTTT
>TRBJ2-1|large|TRBV10-1|NA
CASSDPSGGQFF
TGCGCCAGCAGTGACCCCAGTGGGGGGCAGTTCTTC
>TRBJ2-7|few|TRBV12-5|NA
CASGFYEQYF
TGTGCTAGTGGTTTTTACGAGCAGTACTTC
>TRBJ2-3|NA|TRBV20-1|NA
CSARIPLATSTDTQYF
TGCAGTGCTAGGATACCGCTAGCGACTAGCACAGATACGCAGTATTTT
>TRBJ2-6|NA|TRBV28|TRBD1
CASSFPGQGNGANVLTF
TGTGCCAGCAGTTTCCCGGGACAGGGGAATGGGGCCAACGTCCTGACTTTC
>TRBJ2-1|NA|TRBV2|TRBD1
CASSGQGQGNEQFF
TGTGCCAGCAGTGGACAGGGCCAGGGGAATGAGCAGTTCTTC
>TRBJ2-7|NA|TRBV5-8|NA
CASSLPGALGVEQYF
TGTGCCAGCAGCTTGCCCGGGGCCTTGGGAGTCGAGCAGTACTTC
>TRBJ1-6|medium-sized|TRBV27|NA
CASSSQVVGSPLHF
TGTGCCAGCAGTTCCCAGGTTGTCGGATCACCCCTCCACTTT
>TRBJ2-3|many|TRBV18|TRBD1
CASSPMDRGRSDTQYF
TGTGCCAGCTCACCAATGGACAGGGGGCGTTCAGATACGCAGTATTTT
>TRBJ2-4|many|TRBV14|TRBD1
CASSFDRGRIYF
TGTGCCAGCAGCTTTGACAGGGGGCGGATTTACTTC
>TRBJ2-3|few|TRBV27|TRBD2
CASSLAGGITDTQYF
TGTGCCAGCTCGCTAGCGGGAGGGATCACAGATACGCAGTATTTT
>TRBJ1-5|many|TRBV10-1|NA
CARAPGHLNQPQHF
TGCGCCAGGGCCCCCGGACATCTTAATCAGCCCCAGCATTTT
>TRBJ2-7|few|TRBV15|TRBD1
CDTSRNRTGNEQYF
TGTGACACCAGCAGAAATCGGACAGGGAACGAGCAGTACTTC
>TRBJ1-2|NA|TRBV7-8|TRBD1
CASSLAQGDYGYTF
TGTGCCAGCAGCTTAGCGCAGGGGGACTATGGCTACACCTTC
>TRBJ2-1|NA|TRBV3-1|TRBD2
CASSRKREEQFF
TGTGCCAGCAGCCGCAAGCGGGAAGAGCAGTTCTTC
>TRBJ1-5|NA|TRBV20-1|NA
CSARSGQGNQPQHF
TGCAGTGCTAGATCGGGACAAGGCAATCAGCCCCAGCATTTT
>TRBJ1-6|few|TRBV5-1|NA
CASSSDGMLRLGSPLHF
TGCGCCAGCAGCTCGGACGGCATGCTTAGGCTAGGTTCACCCCTCCACTTT
>TRBJ2-7|medium-sized|TRBV2|NA
CASSVQDNSYEQYF
TGTGCCAGCAGTGTACAGGACAACTCCTACGAGCAGTACTTC
>TRBJ2-7|few|TRBV4-3|NA
CASSQDKQGYEQYF
TGCGCCAGCAGCCAAGATAAACAGGGCTACGAGCAGTACTTC
>TRBJ2-1|few|TRBV27|NA
CASKTNLRLNEQFF
TGTGCCAGCAAAACGAACCTGAGGCTAAATGAGCAGTTCTTC